The source of this TCR beta chain is a study of T cell responses to AZD1222 COVID-19 vaccine. With respect to this clone: Its antigen is not identified.

Germline V gives CDR1 SNHLY, CDR2 FYNNEI. The CDR3 is 12 residues long. Trimming removed 11 bases at V and 5 bases at J, with 15 bases between. Overall study results and limits: Regions left unmutated in variants are reportedly the target of nearly half of spike-specific TCRs. Clonal diversity may have been underestimated in mostly white British donors.

Libraries were prepared by immunoSEQ multiplex PCR; TCRdb keeps only in-frame clonotypes and omits some of them. The table has fewer than 150,000 clones, nearly 95% seen once. The sequences come from peripheral blood, collected on day 0 of AZD1222 vaccination. V gene TRBV2 combines with J gene TRBJ1-1; D is perhaps TRBD1 (5 bases). This sequence originates from an adult in good health. For the CDR3, the DNA is TGTGCCCGGGGGAAGACCGTAACTGAAGCTTTCTTT. It specifies CARGKTVTEAFF.